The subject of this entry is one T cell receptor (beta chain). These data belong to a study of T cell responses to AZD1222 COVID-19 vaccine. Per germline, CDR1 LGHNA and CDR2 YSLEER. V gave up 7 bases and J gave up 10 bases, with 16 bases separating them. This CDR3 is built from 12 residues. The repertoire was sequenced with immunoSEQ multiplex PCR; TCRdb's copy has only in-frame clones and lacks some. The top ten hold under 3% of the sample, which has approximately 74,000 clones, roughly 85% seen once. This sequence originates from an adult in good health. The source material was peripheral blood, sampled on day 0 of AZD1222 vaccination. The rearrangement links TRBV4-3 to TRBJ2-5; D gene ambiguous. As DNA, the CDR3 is TGCGCCAGCAACCCTAAGATCCACAGCCAGTACTTC. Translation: CASNPKIHSQYF.